This paragraph reports one TCR beta chain. Sequenced by immunoSEQ multiplex PCR; TCRdb stores in-frame clones only, minus some. The table has about 84,000 clones, roughly nine tenths seen once. This CDR3 contains 14 residues. Germline V gene lookup returns CDR1 LNHDA and CDR2 SQIVND (reference sequence). The V and J ends lost 5 bases and 1 base respectively, with 11 bases between them. This specimen comes from a study of T cell responses to AZD1222 COVID-19 vaccine. This TCR was sampled from an adult in good health. Specimen: peripheral blood, collected on day 0 of AZD1222 vaccination. This chain links TRBV19 with TRBJ1-1; D perhaps matches TRBD1 (6 bases). The CDR3 DNA reads as TGTGCCAGTAGTTACCAACAGGGGAACACTGAAGCTTTCTTT. Translating gives CASSYQQGNTEAFF.